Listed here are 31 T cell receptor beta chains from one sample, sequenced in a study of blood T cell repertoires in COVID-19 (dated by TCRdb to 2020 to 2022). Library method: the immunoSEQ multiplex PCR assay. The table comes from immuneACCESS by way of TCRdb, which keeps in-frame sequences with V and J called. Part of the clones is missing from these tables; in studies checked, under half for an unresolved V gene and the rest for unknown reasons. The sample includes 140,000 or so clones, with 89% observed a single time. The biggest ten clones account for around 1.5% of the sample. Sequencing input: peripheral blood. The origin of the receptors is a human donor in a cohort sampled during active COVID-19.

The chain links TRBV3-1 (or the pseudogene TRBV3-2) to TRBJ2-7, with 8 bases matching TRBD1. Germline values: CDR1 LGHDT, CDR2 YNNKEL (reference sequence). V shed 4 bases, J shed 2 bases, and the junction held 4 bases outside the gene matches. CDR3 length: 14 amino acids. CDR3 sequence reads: CASSRGQGTYEQYF. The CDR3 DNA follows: TGTGCCAGCAGCCGAGGACAGGGTACCTACGAGCAGTACTTC.

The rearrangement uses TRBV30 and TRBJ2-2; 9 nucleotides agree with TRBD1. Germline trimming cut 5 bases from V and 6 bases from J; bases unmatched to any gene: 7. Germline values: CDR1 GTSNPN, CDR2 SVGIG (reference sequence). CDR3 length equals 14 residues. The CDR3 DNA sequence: TGTGCCTGGGGCGGGACAGGGTTTGCCGGGGAGCTGTTTTTT. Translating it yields CAWGGTGFAGELFF.

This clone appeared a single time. The CDR3 loop reads CASSQGWASSYEQYF. The DNA of the CDR3 is TGCGCCAGCAGCCAAGGTTGGGCCAGCTCCTACGAGCAGTACTTC. The rearrangement joins TRBV4-1 to TRBJ2-7; D gene uncertain. The CDR3 is made up of 15 amino acids. Germline CDR1 reads MGHRA; CDR2 reads YSYEKL. V shed 1 base and J shed 0 bases, with 10 bases lying between them.

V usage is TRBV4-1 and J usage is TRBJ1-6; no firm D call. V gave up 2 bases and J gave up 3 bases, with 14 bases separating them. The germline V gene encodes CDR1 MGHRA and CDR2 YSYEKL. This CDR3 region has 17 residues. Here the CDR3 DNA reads TGCGCCAGCAGCCAATTTGGAGGCGGATTCTATAATTCACCCCTCCACTTT. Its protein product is CASSQFGGGFYNSPLHF.

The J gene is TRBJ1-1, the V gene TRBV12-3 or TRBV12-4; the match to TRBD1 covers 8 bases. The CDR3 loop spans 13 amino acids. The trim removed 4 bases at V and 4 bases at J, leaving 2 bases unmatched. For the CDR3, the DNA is TGTGCCAGCAGTTCAGACAGGGGCACTGAAGCTTTCTTT. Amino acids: CASSSDRGTEAFF.

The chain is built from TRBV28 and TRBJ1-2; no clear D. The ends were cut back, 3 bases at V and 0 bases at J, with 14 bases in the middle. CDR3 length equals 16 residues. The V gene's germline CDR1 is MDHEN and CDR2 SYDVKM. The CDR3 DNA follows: TGTGCCAGCAGTTTGCCGGGGAATCCAACTAACTATGGCTACACCTTC. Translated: CASSLPGNPTNYGYTF.

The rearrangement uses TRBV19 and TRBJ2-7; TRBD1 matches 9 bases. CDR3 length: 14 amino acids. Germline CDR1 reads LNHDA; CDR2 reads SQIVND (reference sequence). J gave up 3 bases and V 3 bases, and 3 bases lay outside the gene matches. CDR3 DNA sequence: TGTGCCAGTAGTATTAGGGACAGGGTCTACGAGCAGTACTTC. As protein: CASSIRDRVYEQYF.

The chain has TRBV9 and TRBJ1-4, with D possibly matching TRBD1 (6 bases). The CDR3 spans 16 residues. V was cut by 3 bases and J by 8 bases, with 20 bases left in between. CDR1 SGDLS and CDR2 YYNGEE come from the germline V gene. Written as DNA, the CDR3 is TGTGCCAGCAGCGCCTCCGGAAACAGGGACCTCGAAAAACTGTTTTTT. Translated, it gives CASSASGNRDLEKLFF. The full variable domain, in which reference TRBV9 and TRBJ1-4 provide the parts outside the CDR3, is DSGVTQTPKHLITATGQRVTLRCSPRSGDLSVYWYQQSLDQGLQFLIQYYNGEERAKGNILERFSAQQFPDLHSELNLSSLELGDSALYFCASSASGNRDLEKLFFGSGTQLSVL.

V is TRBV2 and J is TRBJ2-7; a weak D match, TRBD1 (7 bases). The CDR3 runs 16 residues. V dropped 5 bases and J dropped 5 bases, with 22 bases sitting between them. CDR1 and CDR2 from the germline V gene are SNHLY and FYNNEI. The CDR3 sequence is CASSRQGSGTGDEQYF. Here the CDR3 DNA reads TGTGCCAGCAGTAGACAGGGAAGCGGTACGGGGGACGAGCAGTACTTC.

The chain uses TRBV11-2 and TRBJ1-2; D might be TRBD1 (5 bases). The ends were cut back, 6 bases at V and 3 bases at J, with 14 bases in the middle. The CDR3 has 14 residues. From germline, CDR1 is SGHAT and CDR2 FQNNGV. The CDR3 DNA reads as TGTGCCAGCAGTCCATATGGGGGGGACTATGGCTACACCTTC. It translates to CASSPYGGDYGYTF. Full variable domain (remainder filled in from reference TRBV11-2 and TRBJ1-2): EAGVAQSPRYKIIEKRQSVAFWCNPISGHATLYWYQQILGQGPKLLIQFQNNGVVDDSQLPKDRFSAERLKGVDSTLKIQPAKLEDSAVYLCASSPYGGDYGYTFGSGTRLTVV.

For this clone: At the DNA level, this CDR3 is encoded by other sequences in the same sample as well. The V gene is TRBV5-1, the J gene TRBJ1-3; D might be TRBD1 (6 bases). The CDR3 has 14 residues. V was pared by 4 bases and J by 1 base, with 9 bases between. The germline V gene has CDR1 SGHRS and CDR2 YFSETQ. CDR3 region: CASSTQGSGNTIYF. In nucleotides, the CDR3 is TGCGCCAGCAGCACACAGGGTTCTGGAAACACCATATATTTT.

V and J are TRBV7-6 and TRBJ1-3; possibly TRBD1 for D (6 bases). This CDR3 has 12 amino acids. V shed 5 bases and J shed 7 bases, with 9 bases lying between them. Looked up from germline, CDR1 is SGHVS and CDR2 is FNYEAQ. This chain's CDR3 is CASSQRGNTIYF. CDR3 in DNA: TGTGCCAGCAGCCAAAGGGGGAACACCATATATTTT.

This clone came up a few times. CDR3 residues: CASSEEGLNEKLFF. Here the CDR3 DNA reads TGTGCCAGCAGTGAAGAGGGACTAAATGAAAAACTGTTTTTT. The chain joins TRBV2 to TRBJ1-4, with D tentatively TRBD1 (5 bases). With 1 base removed from V and 5 bases from J, the gap between germline ends came to 8 bases. The germline V gene has CDR1 SNHLY and CDR2 FYNNEI. The CDR3 length is 14 residues.

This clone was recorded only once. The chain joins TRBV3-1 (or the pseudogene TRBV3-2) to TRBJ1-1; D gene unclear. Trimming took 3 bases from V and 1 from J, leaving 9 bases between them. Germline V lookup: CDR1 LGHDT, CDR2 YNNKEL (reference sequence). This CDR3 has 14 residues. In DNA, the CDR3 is TGTGCCAGCAGCCACCGGGGAGGGAACACTGAAGCTTTCTTT. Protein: CASSHRGGNTEAFF.

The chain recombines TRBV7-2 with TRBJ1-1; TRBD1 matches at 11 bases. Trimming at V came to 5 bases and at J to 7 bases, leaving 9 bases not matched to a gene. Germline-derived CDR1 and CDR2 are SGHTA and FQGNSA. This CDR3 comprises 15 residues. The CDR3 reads CASSPRLGQGGEAFF. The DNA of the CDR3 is TGTGCCAGCAGCCCTCGCCTGGGACAGGGGGGTGAAGCTTTCTTT.

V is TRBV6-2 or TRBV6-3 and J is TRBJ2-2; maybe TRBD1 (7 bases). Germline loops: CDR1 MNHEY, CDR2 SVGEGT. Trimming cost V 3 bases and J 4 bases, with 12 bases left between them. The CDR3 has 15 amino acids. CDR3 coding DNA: TGTGCCAGCAGTTATCAGGGGGGCGTCACCGGGGAGCTGTTTTTT. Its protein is CASSYQGGVTGELFF.

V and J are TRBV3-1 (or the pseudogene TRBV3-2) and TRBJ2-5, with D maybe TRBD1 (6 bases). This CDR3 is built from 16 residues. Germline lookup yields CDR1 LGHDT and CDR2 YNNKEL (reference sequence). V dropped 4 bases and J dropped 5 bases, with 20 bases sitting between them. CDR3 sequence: CASSRRTVRGMETQYF. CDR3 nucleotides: TGTGCCAGCAGCCGAAGGACAGTGAGGGGTATGGAGACCCAGTACTTC.

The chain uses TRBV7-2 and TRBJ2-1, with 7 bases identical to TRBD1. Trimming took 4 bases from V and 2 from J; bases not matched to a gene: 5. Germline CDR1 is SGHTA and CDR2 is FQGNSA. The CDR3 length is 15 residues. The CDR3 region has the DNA TGTGCCAGCAGCTCTACAGGGGTGACCTACAATGAGCAGTTCTTC. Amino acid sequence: CASSSTGVTYNEQFF.

The CDR3 reads CSVAQGSSNEQFF. CDR3 nucleotides: TGCAGCGTTGCCCAGGGATCAAGCAATGAGCAGTTCTTC. The chain couples TRBV29-1 to TRBJ2-1; possible D gene TRBD1, 5 bases. Germline CDR1 is SQVTM and CDR2 is ANQGSEA. Trimming took 4 bases from V and 6 from J, leaving 13 bases between them. There are 13 residues in the CDR3.

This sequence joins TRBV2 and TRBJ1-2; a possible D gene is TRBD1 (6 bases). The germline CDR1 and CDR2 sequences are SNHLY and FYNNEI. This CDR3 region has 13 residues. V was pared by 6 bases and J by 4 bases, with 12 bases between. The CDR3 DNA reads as TGTGCCAGCAGGGGGGGGACACTCTATGGCTACACCTTC. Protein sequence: CASRGGTLYGYTF.

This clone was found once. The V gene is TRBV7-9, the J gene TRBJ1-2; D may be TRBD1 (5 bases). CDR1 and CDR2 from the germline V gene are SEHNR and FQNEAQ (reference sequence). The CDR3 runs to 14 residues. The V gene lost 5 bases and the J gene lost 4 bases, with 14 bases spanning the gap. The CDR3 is CASSLFGGTYGYTF. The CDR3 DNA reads TGTGCCAGCAGCCTCTTTGGGGGGACCTATGGCTACACCTTC.

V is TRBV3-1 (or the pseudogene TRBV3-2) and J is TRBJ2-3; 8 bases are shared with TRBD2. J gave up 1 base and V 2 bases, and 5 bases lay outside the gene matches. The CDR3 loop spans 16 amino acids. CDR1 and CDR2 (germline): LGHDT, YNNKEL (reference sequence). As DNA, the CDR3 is TGTGCCAGCAGCCAAACAAAAGCGGGGGGCACAGATACGCAGTATTTT. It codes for CASSQTKAGGTDTQYF.

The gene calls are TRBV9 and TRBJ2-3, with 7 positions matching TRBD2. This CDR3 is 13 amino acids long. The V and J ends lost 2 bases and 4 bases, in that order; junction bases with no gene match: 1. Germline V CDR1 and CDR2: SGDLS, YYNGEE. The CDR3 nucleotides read TGTGCCAGCAGCGTGGGGGGGTCAGATACGCAGTATTTT. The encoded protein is CASSVGGSDTQYF.

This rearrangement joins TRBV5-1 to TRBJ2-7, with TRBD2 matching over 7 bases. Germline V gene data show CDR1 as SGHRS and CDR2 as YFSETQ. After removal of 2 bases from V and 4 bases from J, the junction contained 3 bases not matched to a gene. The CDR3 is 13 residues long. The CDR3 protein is CASSFGTTYEQYF. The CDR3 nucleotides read TGCGCCAGCAGCTTCGGGACTACGTACGAGCAGTACTTC.

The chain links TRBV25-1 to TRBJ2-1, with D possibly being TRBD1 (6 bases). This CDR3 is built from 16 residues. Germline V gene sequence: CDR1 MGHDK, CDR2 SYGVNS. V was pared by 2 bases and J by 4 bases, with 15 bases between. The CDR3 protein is CASSENREHRYNEQFF. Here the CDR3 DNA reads TGTGCCAGCAGTGAAAACAGGGAGCATCGATACAATGAGCAGTTCTTC.

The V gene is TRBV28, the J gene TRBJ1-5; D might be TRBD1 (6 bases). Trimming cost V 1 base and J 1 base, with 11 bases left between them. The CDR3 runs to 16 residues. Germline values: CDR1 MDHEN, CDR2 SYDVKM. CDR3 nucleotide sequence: TGTGCCAGCAGTTTATTGAGAACAGGGAGCAATCAGCCCCAGCATTTT. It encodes CASSLLRTGSNQPQHF.

CDR3 sequence reads: CASSQRHSSYNSPLHF. The CDR3 region has the DNA TGTGCCAGCAGCCAGAGACACAGCTCCTATAATTCACCCCTCCACTTT. The chain couples TRBV5-5 to TRBJ1-6; D remains unclear. This CDR3 is 16 amino acids long. CDR1 and CDR2 from the germline V gene are SGHKS and YYEKEE (reference sequence). V gave up 4 bases and J gave up 0 bases, with 11 bases separating them.

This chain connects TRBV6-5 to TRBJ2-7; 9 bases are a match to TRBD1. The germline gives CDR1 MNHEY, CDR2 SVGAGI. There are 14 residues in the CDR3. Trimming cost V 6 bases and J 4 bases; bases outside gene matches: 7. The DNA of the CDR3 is TGTGCCAGCAGCCGAAGACAGGGGGTATACGAGCAGTACTTC. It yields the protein CASSRRQGVYEQYF.

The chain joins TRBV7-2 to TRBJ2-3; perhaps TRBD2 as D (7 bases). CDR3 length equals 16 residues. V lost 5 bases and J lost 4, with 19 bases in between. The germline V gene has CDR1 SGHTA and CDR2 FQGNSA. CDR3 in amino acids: CASSRGGLALADTQYF. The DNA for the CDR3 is TGTGCCAGCAGCAGGGGGGGGCTAGCGTTGGCAGATACGCAGTATTTT.

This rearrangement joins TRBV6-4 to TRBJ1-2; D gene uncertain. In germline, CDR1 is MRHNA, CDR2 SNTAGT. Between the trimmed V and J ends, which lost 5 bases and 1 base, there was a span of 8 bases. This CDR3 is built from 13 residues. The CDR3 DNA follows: TGTGCCAGCAGTCCCGTACTTAACTATGGCTACACCTTC. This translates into CASSPVLNYGYTF.

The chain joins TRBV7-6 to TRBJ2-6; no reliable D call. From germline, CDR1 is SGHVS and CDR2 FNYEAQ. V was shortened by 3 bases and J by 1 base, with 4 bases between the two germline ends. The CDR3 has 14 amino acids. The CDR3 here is CASSLSSGANVLTF. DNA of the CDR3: TGTGCCAGCAGCTTGAGTTCTGGGGCCAACGTCCTGACTTTC.